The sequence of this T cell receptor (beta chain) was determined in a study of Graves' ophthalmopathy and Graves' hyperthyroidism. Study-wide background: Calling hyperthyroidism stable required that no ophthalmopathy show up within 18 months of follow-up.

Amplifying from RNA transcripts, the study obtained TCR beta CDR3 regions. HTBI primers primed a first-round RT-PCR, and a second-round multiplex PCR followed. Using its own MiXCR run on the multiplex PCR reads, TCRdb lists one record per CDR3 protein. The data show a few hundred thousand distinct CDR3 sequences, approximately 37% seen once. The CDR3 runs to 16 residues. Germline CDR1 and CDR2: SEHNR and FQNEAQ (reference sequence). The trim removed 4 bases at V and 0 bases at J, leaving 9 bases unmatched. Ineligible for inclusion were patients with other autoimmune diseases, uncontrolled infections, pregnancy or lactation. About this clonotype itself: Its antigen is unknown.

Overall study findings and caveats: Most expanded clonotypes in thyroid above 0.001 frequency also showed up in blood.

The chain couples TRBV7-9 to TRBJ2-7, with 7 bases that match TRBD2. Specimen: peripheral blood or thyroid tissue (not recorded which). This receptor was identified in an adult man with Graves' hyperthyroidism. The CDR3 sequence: CASSYPSGGLSYEQYF. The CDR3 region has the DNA TGTGCCAGCAGCTACCCCTCGGGAGGTCTCTCCTACGAGCAGTACTTC. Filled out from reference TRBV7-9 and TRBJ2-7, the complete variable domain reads DTGVSQNPRHKITKRGQNVTFRCDPISEHNRLYWYRQTLGQGPEFLTYFQNEAQLEKSRLLSDRFSAERPKGSFSTLEIQRTEQGDSAMYLCASSYPSGGLSYEQYFGPGTRLTVT.